This paragraph covers one T cell receptor beta chain sequence. This sample was included in a study of blood T cell repertoires in COVID-19. Study-level background: Sites in the United States, Italy and Spain provided acute and convalescent COVID-19 samples.

The CDR3 covers 15 residues. V shed 1 base and J shed 0 bases, with 10 bases lying between them. Germline loops: CDR1 MNHNS, CDR2 SASEGT. Measured with immunoSEQ multiplex PCR; TCRdb has only the in-frame clones, and not every one. Of 250,000 or so clones listed, about 88% are singletons. The chain carries TRBV6-1 and TRBJ2-7; D possibly corresponds to TRBD2 (5 bases). The specimen was peripheral blood. The sequence came from a woman between 40 and 50 years old who had recovered from COVID-19. CDR3 residues: CASSEGGRFSYEQYF. The DNA for the CDR3 is TGTGCCAGCAGTGAAGGAGGGCGGTTCTCCTACGAGCAGTACTTC.